Here is one T cell receptor beta chain with its context. The data were taken from a study of blood T cell repertoires in COVID-19. Whole-study context: Samples taken during acute and convalescent COVID-19 were collected in the United States, Italy and Spain.

Authors' methods: Estimation of nucleated cell counts relied on the amplification of reference gene primers. Using immunoSEQ multiplex PCR, the repertoire was profiled, and TCRdb retains in-frame clones only, with some absent. V, J and clone size reflect that table, while D and trimming were determined from the DNA. The sample holds some 300,000 clones, 88% seen once. CDR3 length: 13 amino acids. V was clipped by 3 bases and J by 10 bases, with 16 bases between them. The V gene's germline CDR1 is DFQATT and CDR2 SNEGSKA (reference sequence). V gene TRBV20-1 combines with J gene TRBJ2-1, with TRBD2 as a possible D gene (7 bases). This clonotype was sampled from a woman under 40 who had recovered from COVID-19. Sequencing input: peripheral blood. In nucleotides, the CDR3 is TGCAGTGCTAGTGGCGGGGGCCGGGGAGAGCAGTTCTTC. Its protein product is CSASGGGRGEQFF.